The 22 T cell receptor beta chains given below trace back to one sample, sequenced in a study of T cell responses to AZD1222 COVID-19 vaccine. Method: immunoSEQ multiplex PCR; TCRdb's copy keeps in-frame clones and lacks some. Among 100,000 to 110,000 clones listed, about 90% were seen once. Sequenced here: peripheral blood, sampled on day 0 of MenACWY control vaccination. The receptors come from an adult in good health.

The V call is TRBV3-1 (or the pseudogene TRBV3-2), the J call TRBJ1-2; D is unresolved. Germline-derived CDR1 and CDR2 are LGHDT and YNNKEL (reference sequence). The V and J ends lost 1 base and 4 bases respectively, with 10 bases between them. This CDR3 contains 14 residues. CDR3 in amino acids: CASSQVPQTYGYTF. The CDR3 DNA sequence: TGTGCCAGCAGCCAAGTACCACAGACCTATGGCTACACCTTC.

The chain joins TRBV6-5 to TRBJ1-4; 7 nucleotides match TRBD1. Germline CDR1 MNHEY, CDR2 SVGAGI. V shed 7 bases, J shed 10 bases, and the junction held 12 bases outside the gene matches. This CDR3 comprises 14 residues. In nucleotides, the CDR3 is TGTGCCAGCACCCCGCAAGGGGGCCGGGGAAAACTGTTTTTT. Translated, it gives CASTPQGGRGKLFF.

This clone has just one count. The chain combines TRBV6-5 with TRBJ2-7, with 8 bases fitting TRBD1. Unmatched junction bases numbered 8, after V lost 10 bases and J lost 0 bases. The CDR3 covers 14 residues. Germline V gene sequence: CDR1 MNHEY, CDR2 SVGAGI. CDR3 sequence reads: CAIRTGIPSYEQYF. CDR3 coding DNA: TGTGCCATCCGGACAGGGATCCCCTCCTACGAGCAGTACTTC.

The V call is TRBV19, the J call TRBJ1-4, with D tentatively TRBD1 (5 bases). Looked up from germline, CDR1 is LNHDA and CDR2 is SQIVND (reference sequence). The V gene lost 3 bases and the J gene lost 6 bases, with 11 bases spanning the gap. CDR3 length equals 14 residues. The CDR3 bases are TGTGCCAGTAGTATGGGGGACCGCGATGAAAAACTGTTTTTT. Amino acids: CASSMGDRDEKLFF.

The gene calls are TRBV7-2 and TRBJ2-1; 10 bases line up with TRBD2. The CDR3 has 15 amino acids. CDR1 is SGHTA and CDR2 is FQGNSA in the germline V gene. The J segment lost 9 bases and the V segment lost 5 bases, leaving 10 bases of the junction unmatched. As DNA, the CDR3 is TGTGCCAGCAGCACTCGTAGCGGGGGGATGATTGAGCAGTTCTTC. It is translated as CASSTRSGGMIEQFF. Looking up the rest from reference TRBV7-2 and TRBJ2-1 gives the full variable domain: GAGVSQSPSNKVTEKGKDVELRCDPISGHTALYWYRQSLGQGLEFLIYFQGNSAPDKSGLPSDRFSAERTGGSVSTLTIQRTQQEDSAVYLCASSTRSGGMIEQFFGPGTRLTVL.

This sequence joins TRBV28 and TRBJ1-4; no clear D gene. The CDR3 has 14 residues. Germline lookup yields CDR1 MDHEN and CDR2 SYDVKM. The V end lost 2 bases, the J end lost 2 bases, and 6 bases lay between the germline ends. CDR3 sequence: CASSLPATNEKLFF. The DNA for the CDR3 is TGTGCCAGCAGTTTACCTGCTACTAATGAAAAACTGTTTTTT.

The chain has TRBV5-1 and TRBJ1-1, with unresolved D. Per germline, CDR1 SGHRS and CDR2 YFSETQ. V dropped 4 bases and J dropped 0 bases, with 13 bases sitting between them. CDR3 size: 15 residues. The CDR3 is CASSKEPGLNTEAFF. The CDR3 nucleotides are TGCGCCAGCAGCAAAGAACCGGGGTTGAACACTGAAGCTTTCTTT. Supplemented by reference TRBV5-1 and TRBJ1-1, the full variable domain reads KAGVTQTPRYLIKTRGQQVTLSCSPISGHRSVSWYQQTPGQGLQFLFEYFSETQRNKGNFPGRFSGRQFSNSRSEMNVSTLELGDSALYLCASSKEPGLNTEAFFGQGTRLTVV.

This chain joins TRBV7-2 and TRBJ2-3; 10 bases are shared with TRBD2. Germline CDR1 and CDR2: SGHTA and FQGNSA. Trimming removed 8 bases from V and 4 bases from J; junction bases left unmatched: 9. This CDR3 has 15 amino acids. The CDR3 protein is CASSPGGTSADTQYF. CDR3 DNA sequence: TGTGCCAGCTCCCCCGGGGGGACTAGCGCAGATACGCAGTATTTT.

The CDR3 sequence is CASSYSSGTGTYGYTF. The DNA of the CDR3 is TGTGCCAGCAGTTACTCCTCGGGGACAGGGACCTATGGCTACACCTTC. This sequence joins TRBV6-5 and TRBJ1-2; 9 bases match TRBD1. CDR1 and CDR2 (germline): MNHEY, SVGAGI. The CDR3 extends over 16 amino acids. V shed 0 bases, J shed 4 bases, and the junction held 6 bases outside the gene matches.

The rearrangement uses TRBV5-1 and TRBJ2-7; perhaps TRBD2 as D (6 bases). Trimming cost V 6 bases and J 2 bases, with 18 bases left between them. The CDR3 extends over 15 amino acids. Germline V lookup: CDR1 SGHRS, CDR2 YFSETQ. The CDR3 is CASTSSRGTAYEQYF. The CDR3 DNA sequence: TGCGCCAGCACTTCGAGCCGGGGGACCGCCTACGAGCAGTACTTC.

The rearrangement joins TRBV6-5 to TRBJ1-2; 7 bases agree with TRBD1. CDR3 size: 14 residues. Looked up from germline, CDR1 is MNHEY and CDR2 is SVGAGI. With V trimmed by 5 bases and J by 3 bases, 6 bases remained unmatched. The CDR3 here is CASSLYDRDYGYTF. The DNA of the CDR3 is TGTGCCAGCAGTCTGTATGACAGGGACTATGGCTACACCTTC.

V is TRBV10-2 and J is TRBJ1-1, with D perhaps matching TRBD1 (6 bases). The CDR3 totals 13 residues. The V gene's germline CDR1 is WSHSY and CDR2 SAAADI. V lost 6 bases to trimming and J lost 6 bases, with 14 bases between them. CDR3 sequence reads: CASRGGSPPEAFF. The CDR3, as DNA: TGCGCCAGCAGGGGGGGCTCCCCGCCTGAAGCTTTCTTT.

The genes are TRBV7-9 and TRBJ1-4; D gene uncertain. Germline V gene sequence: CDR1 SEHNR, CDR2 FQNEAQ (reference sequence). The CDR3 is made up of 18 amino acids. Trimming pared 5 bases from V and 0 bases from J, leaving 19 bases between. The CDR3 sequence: CASSPPTAGASTNEKLFF. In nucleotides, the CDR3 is TGTGCCAGCAGCCCACCGACGGCAGGTGCTTCAACTAATGAAAAACTGTTTTTT.

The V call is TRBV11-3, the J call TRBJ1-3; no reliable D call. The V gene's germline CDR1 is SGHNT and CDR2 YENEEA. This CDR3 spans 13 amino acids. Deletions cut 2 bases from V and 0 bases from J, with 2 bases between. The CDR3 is CASSLYSGNTIYF. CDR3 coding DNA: TGTGCCAGCAGCTTATACTCTGGAAACACCATATATTTT.

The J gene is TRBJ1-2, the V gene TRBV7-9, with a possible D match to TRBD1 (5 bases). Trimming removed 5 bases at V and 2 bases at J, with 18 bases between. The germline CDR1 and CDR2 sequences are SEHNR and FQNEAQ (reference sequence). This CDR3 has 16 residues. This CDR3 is CASSKAGTRGNYGYTF. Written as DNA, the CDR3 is TGTGCCAGCAGCAAAGCCGGGACCCGCGGGAACTATGGCTACACCTTC. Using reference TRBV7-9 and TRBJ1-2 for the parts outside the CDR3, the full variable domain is DTGVSQNPRHKITKRGQNVTFRCDPISEHNRLYWYRQTLGQGPEFLTYFQNEAQLEKSRLLSDRFSAERPKGSFSTLEIQRTEQGDSAMYLCASSKAGTRGNYGYTFGSGTRLTVV.

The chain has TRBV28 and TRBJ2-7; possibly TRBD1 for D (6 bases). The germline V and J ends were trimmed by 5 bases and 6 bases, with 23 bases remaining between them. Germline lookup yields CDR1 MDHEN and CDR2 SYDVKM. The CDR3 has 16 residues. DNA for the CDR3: TGTGCCAGCAGTCGCCGGACAGTCCCACCTGTACGCGAGCAGTACTTC. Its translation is CASSRRTVPPVREQYF.

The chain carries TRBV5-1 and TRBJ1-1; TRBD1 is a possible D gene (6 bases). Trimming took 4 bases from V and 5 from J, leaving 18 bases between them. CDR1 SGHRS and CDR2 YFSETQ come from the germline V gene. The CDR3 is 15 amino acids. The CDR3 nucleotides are TGCGCCAGCAGCAACGGACAGACTGAGAGGACTGAAGCTTTCTTT. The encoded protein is CASSNGQTERTEAFF. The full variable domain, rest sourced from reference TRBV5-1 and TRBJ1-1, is KAGVTQTPRYLIKTRGQQVTLSCSPISGHRSVSWYQQTPGQGLQFLFEYFSETQRNKGNFPGRFSGRQFSNSRSEMNVSTLELGDSALYLCASSNGQTERTEAFFGQGTRLTVV.

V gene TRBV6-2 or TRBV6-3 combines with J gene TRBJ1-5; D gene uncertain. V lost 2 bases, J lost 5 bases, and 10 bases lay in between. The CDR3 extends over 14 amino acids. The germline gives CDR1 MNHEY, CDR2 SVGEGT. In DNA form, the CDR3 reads TGTGCCAGCAGTTACGGCAGTCTTTATCAGCCCCAGCATTTT. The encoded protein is CASSYGSLYQPQHF.

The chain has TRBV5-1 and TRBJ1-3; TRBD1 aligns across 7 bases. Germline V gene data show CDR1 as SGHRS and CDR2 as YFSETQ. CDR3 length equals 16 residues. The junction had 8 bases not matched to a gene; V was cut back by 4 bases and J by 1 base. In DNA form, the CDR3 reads TGCGCCAGCAGCGAACTGACAGGGTTGTCTGGAAACACCATATATTTT. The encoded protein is CASSELTGLSGNTIYF.

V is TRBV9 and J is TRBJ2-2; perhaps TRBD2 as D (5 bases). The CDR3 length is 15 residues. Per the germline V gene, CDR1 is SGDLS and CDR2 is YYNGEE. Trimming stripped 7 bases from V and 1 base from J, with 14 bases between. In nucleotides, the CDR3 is TGTGCCAGCTCGGAGAGGGCGCAGAACACCGGGGAGCTGTTTTTT. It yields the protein CASSERAQNTGELFF.

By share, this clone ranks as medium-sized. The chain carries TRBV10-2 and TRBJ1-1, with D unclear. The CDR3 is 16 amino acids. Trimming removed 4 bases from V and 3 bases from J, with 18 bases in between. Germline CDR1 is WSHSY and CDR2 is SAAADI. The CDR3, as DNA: TGCGCCAGCAGTGTCATTCTTGGAAGTCCAGACACTGAAGCTTTCTTT. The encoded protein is CASSVILGSPDTEAFF.

DNA for the CDR3: TGTGCCAGCAGATCGCCGGGGGGGCCGGCAGAGACCCAGTACTTC. This codes for CASRSPGGPAETQYF. The rearrangement joins TRBV5-4 to TRBJ2-5; 8 bases are shared with TRBD2. The V segment lost 5 bases and the J segment 4 bases; nucleotides outside the gene matches: 10. Germline V gene data show CDR1 as SGHNT and CDR2 as YYREEE (reference sequence). CDR3 length: 15 amino acids.